This T cell receptor beta chain was identified in a study of technical replicates of blood from a few donors. TCRdb's copy holds only in-frame clones and misses some; the assay was immunoSEQ multiplex PCR. The sample carries 65,000 to 90,000 clones, 94% recorded once. This clone was detected once. Germline assignment: CDR1 LGHNA and CDR2 YSLEER. The CDR3 loop spans 14 amino acids. V was pared by 3 bases and J by 3 bases, with 5 bases of the junction left unmatched. This sequence was found in a human donor in good health. Source material: T cells isolated from PBMCs. The chain is built from TRBV4-3 and TRBJ2-7; 7 bases map to TRBD1. The CDR3 sequence: CASSQWTGNYEQYF. The DNA for the CDR3 is TGCGCCAGCAGCCAGTGGACAGGAAACTACGAGCAGTACTTC.